A selection of T cell receptor beta chains follows, all from one sample in a study of blood T cell repertoires in COVID-19. Method: immunoSEQ multiplex PCR; TCRdb's copy keeps in-frame clones and lacks some. The repertoire holds fewer than 250,000 clones, with over 80% as singletons. Sequencing used peripheral blood. The receptors originated from a woman aged 55 to 70 with active or convalescent COVID-19. Each CDR3 is given with its conserved first and last residue. Each record gives: clone size, V gene, J gene, D gene, CDR3 length, CDR3 protein, CDR3 DNA. A D gene is named only where the DNA matches it firmly. Not every row has a clone size; where given, it reads once, few, many or a size class.

clone size: NA
V gene: TRBV5-4
J gene: TRBJ1-2
D gene: TRBD1
CDR3 length: 14
CDR3 protein: CASSKTGEGVDYTF
CDR3 DNA: TGTGCCAGCAGCAAGACAGGGGAGGGGGTTGACTACACCTTC

clone size: NA
V gene: TRBV11-3
J gene: TRBJ2-1
D gene: TRBD2
CDR3 length: 14
CDR3 protein: CASRSGRAENEQFF
CDR3 DNA: TGTGCCAGCCGTAGCGGGAGGGCCGAGAATGAGCAGTTCTTC

clone size: once
V gene: TRBV5-1
J gene: TRBJ2-3
D gene: TRBD2
CDR3 length: 18
CDR3 protein: CASSPYFRRAGEADTQYF
CDR3 DNA: TGCGCCAGCAGTCCATATTTCCGGAGAGCGGGGGAGGCAGATACGCAGTATTTT

clone size: few
V gene: TRBV9
J gene: TRBJ1-1
D gene: TRBD1
CDR3 length: 16
CDR3 protein: CASSAQGAVTNTEAFF
CDR3 DNA: TGTGCCAGCAGCGCCCAGGGGGCCGTTACGAACACTGAAGCTTTCTTT

clone size: NA
V gene: TRBV29-1
J gene: TRBJ1-4
D gene: NA
CDR3 length: 13
CDR3 protein: CSVEGGGLGKLFF
CDR3 DNA: TGCAGCGTTGAAGGTGGGGGACTTGGAAAACTGTTTTTT

clone size: NA
V gene: TRBV2
J gene: TRBJ1-6
D gene: NA
CDR3 length: 15
CDR3 protein: CASSEGEDYNSPLHF
CDR3 DNA: TGTGCCAGCAGTGAAGGCGAGGACTATAATTCACCCCTCCACTTT

clone size: NA
V gene: TRBV5-4
J gene: TRBJ2-7
D gene: TRBD1
CDR3 length: 14
CDR3 protein: CASSGGQWAYEQYF
CDR3 DNA: TGTGCCAGCAGCGGGGGACAGTGGGCCTACGAGCAGTACTTC

clone size: few
V gene: TRBV7-2
J gene: TRBJ2-1
D gene: TRBD2
CDR3 length: 16
CDR3 protein: CASSRVLAGGRDEQFF
CDR3 DNA: TGTGCCAGCAGCCGTGTACTAGCGGGGGGGCGGGATGAGCAGTTCTTC

clone size: NA
V gene: TRBV10-3
J gene: TRBJ1-1
D gene: NA
CDR3 length: 15
CDR3 protein: CAISESNRENTEAFF
CDR3 DNA: TGTGCCATCAGTGAGTCGAACAGGGAAAACACTGAAGCTTTCTTT

clone size: NA
V gene: TRBV6-1
J gene: TRBJ1-5
D gene: NA
CDR3 length: 15
CDR3 protein: CASSEAWAGEQPQHF
CDR3 DNA: TGTGCCAGCAGTGAAGCATGGGCAGGGGAACAGCCCCAGCATTTT

clone size: NA
V gene: TRBV27
J gene: TRBJ2-2
D gene: NA
CDR3 length: 12
CDR3 protein: CASSSLTGELFF
CDR3 DNA: TGTGCCAGCAGTTCCCTCACCGGGGAGCTGTTTTTT

clone size: NA
V gene: TRBV19
J gene: TRBJ1-1
D gene: NA
CDR3 length: 17
CDR3 protein: CASSSAGDGGVNTEAFF
CDR3 DNA: TGTGCCAGTAGCAGTGCGGGGGATGGTGGCGTGAACACTGAAGCTTTCTTT

clone size: NA
V gene: TRBV19
J gene: TRBJ1-1
D gene: TRBD1
CDR3 length: 20
CDR3 protein: CASSPPPTGTGKGMRTEAFF
CDR3 DNA: TGTGCCAGTAGTCCTCCCCCTACCGGGACAGGGAAGGGGATGCGCACTGAAGCTTTCTTT

clone size: NA
V gene: TRBV6-1
J gene: TRBJ2-1
D gene: TRBD1
CDR3 length: 15
CDR3 protein: CASSEGGDRGQGQFF
CDR3 DNA: TGTGCCAGCAGTGAAGGGGGTGACAGGGGGCAGGGGCAGTTCTTC

clone size: NA
V gene: TRBV7-9
J gene: TRBJ1-5
D gene: NA
CDR3 length: 15
CDR3 protein: CASSYGWTDGQPQHF
CDR3 DNA: TGTGCCAGCAGCTATGGATGGACAGATGGTCAGCCCCAGCATTTT

clone size: NA
V gene: TRBV6-1
J gene: TRBJ1-2
D gene: NA
CDR3 length: 14
CDR3 protein: CASSEAQFRGIYTF
CDR3 DNA: TGTGCCAGCAGTGAAGCGCAGTTTAGGGGGATATACACCTTC

clone size: many
V gene: TRBV27
J gene: TRBJ2-7
D gene: NA
CDR3 length: 14
CDR3 protein: CASRTGSSSYEQYF
CDR3 DNA: TGTGCCAGCAGGACGGGGTCAAGCTCCTACGAGCAGTACTTC

clone size: NA
V gene: TRBV14
J gene: TRBJ1-2
D gene: TRBD1
CDR3 length: 13
CDR3 protein: CASSRDRGYGYTF
CDR3 DNA: TGTGCCAGCAGCCGAGACAGGGGCTATGGCTACACCTTC

clone size: few
V gene: TRBV5-1
J gene: TRBJ1-2
D gene: NA
CDR3 length: 17
CDR3 protein: CASSLGTGLKSNYGYTF
CDR3 DNA: TGCGCCAGCAGCTTAGGAACGGGACTGAAATCTAACTATGGCTACACCTTC

clone size: NA
V gene: TRBV29-1
J gene: TRBJ1-1
D gene: TRBD1
CDR3 length: 14
CDR3 protein: CSAERDRMNTEAFF
CDR3 DNA: TGCAGCGCTGAAAGGGACAGAATGAACACTGAAGCTTTCTTT

clone size: NA
V gene: TRBV7-2
J gene: TRBJ2-7
D gene: NA
CDR3 length: 15
CDR3 protein: CASSLVGGSGYEQYF
CDR3 DNA: TGTGCCAGCAGCTTAGTAGGAGGGTCGGGCTACGAGCAGTACTTC

clone size: NA
V gene: TRBV6-5
J gene: TRBJ2-7
D gene: TRBD2
CDR3 length: 15
CDR3 protein: CASSSRTSGGYEQYF
CDR3 DNA: TGTGCCAGCAGCTCACGGACTAGCGGAGGCTACGAGCAGTACTTC

clone size: NA
V gene: TRBV29-1
J gene: TRBJ2-1
D gene: TRBD2
CDR3 length: 13
CDR3 protein: CSVDRAREGEQFF
CDR3 DNA: TGCAGCGTTGATAGGGCGCGGGAGGGTGAGCAGTTCTTC

clone size: NA
V gene: TRBV19
J gene: TRBJ1-1
D gene: NA
CDR3 length: 16
CDR3 protein: CASSLRRGVRRPEAFF
CDR3 DNA: TGTGCCAGTAGTTTACGACGGGGGGTTCGTCGACCTGAAGCTTTCTTT

clone size: NA
V gene: TRBV24-1
J gene: TRBJ2-3
D gene: TRBD2
CDR3 length: 16
CDR3 protein: CATSDSTSGSENTQYF
CDR3 DNA: TGTGCCACCAGTGATTCGACTAGCGGGAGTGAAAATACGCAGTATTTT

clone size: few
V gene: TRBV6-1
J gene: TRBJ2-1
D gene: NA
CDR3 length: 12
CDR3 protein: CASSEFGNEQFF
CDR3 DNA: TGTGCCAGCAGTGAATTCGGCAATGAGCAGTTCTTC

clone size: NA
V gene: TRBV5-4
J gene: TRBJ2-1
D gene: TRBD2
CDR3 length: 18
CDR3 protein: CASSRLRSSGSYYNEQFF
CDR3 DNA: TGTGCCAGCAGCCGACTTCGTTCAAGCGGGAGCTACTACAATGAGCAGTTCTTC

clone size: NA
V gene: TRBV19
J gene: TRBJ2-7
D gene: TRBD1
CDR3 length: 15
CDR3 protein: CASSISGTGAYEQYF
CDR3 DNA: TGTGCCAGTAGTATTTCCGGGACAGGGGCCTACGAGCAGTACTTC

clone size: NA
V gene: TRBV19
J gene: TRBJ1-1
D gene: NA
CDR3 length: 13
CDR3 protein: CASSVTTGTEAFF
CDR3 DNA: TGTGCCAGTAGTGTCACCACCGGGACAGAAGCTTTCTTT

clone size: NA
V gene: TRBV18
J gene: TRBJ2-4
D gene: TRBD2
CDR3 length: 16
CDR3 protein: CASSAGGLEAKNIQYF
CDR3 DNA: TGTGCCAGCTCAGCGGGGGGGCTCGAGGCCAAAAACATTCAGTACTTC

clone size: NA
V gene: TRBV15
J gene: TRBJ2-1
D gene: NA
CDR3 length: 15
CDR3 protein: CATSSGGGLSNEQFF
CDR3 DNA: TGTGCCACCAGCAGTGGAGGGGGCTTGAGTAATGAGCAGTTCTTC

clone size: NA
V gene: TRBV6-2/TRBV6-3
J gene: TRBJ2-3
D gene: NA
CDR3 length: 15
CDR3 protein: CASSLGGPSTDTQYF
CDR3 DNA: TGTGCCAGCAGCCTTGGGGGCCCCAGCACAGATACGCAGTATTTT

clone size: NA
V gene: TRBV10-3
J gene: TRBJ1-5
D gene: TRBD1
CDR3 length: 15
CDR3 protein: CAISEAGGAGQPQHF
CDR3 DNA: TGTGCCATCAGTGAGGCAGGGGGCGCGGGTCAGCCCCAGCATTTT

clone size: NA
V gene: TRBV29-1
J gene: TRBJ1-2
D gene: NA
CDR3 length: 11
CDR3 protein: CSVILDYGYTF
CDR3 DNA: TGCAGCGTTATATTAGACTATGGCTACACCTTC

clone size: many
V gene: TRBV5-1
J gene: TRBJ1-2
D gene: NA
CDR3 length: 15
CDR3 protein: CASSLEAGPNYGYTF
CDR3 DNA: TGCGCCAGCAGCTTGGAGGCAGGGCCTAACTATGGCTACACCTTC

clone size: many
V gene: TRBV18
J gene: TRBJ2-7
D gene: TRBD2
CDR3 length: 14
CDR3 protein: CASSPPAGGAEQYF
CDR3 DNA: TGTGCCAGCTCACCACCGGCCGGGGGGGCCGAGCAGTACTTC

clone size: NA
V gene: TRBV3-1/TRBV3-2
J gene: TRBJ2-7
D gene: TRBD2
CDR3 length: 14
CDR3 protein: CASSQVGGGNEQYF
CDR3 DNA: TGTGCCAGCAGCCAAGTTGGGGGGGGTAACGAGCAGTACTTC

clone size: NA
V gene: TRBV5-1
J gene: TRBJ2-7
D gene: TRBD2
CDR3 length: 14
CDR3 protein: CASRVKAGDYEQYF
CDR3 DNA: TGCGCCAGCAGGGTCAAGGCGGGGGACTACGAGCAGTACTTC

clone size: NA
V gene: TRBV21-1
J gene: TRBJ1-4
D gene: NA
CDR3 length: 13
CDR3 protein: CARTGASNEKLFF
CDR3 DNA: TGTGCCAGGACTGGGGCGTCCAATGAAAAACTGTTTTTT

clone size: NA
V gene: TRBV2
J gene: TRBJ1-1
D gene: NA
CDR3 length: 13
CDR3 protein: CATYPGQLSEAFF
CDR3 DNA: TGTGCCACCTATCCGGGACAACTTTCTGAAGCTTTCTTT

clone size: NA
V gene: TRBV7-2
J gene: TRBJ1-4
D gene: TRBD1
CDR3 length: 15
CDR3 protein: CASSLPTGGSEKLFF
CDR3 DNA: TGTGCCAGCAGCCTCCCGACAGGGGGCAGTGAAAAACTGTTTTTT

clone size: NA
V gene: TRBV15
J gene: TRBJ2-1
D gene: TRBD1
CDR3 length: 16
CDR3 protein: CATSRGFGTANNEQFF
CDR3 DNA: TGTGCCACCAGCAGAGGCTTCGGGACAGCTAACAATGAGCAGTTCTTC

clone size: NA
V gene: TRBV7-2
J gene: TRBJ1-6
D gene: NA
CDR3 length: 14
CDR3 protein: CASRQPGTNSPLHF
CDR3 DNA: TGTGCCAGCAGACAACCGGGGACAAATTCACCCCTCCACTTT

clone size: NA
V gene: TRBV7-2
J gene: TRBJ2-3
D gene: NA
CDR3 length: 15
CDR3 protein: CASSPTKTSTDTQYF
CDR3 DNA: TGTGCCAGCAGCCCGACTAAGACGAGCACAGATACGCAGTATTTT

clone size: NA
V gene: TRBV11-1
J gene: TRBJ1-1
D gene: NA
CDR3 length: 15
CDR3 protein: CASSTDSGRNTEAFF
CDR3 DNA: TGTGCCAGCAGCACCGACTCCGGGAGGAACACTGAAGCTTTCTTT

clone size: NA
V gene: TRBV5-1
J gene: TRBJ2-1
D gene: NA
CDR3 length: 13
CDR3 protein: CASRDSIMNEQFF
CDR3 DNA: TGCGCCAGCCGGGACTCCATTATGAATGAGCAGTTCTTC

clone size: few
V gene: TRBV20-1
J gene: TRBJ2-5
D gene: TRBD2
CDR3 length: 14
CDR3 protein: CSARGGLAQETQYF
CDR3 DNA: TGCAGTGCTCGTGGGGGACTAGCCCAAGAGACCCAGTACTTC

clone size: NA
V gene: TRBV7-8
J gene: TRBJ2-7
D gene: TRBD2
CDR3 length: 16
CDR3 protein: CASSPTTLAGGHEQYF
CDR3 DNA: TGTGCCAGCAGCCCAACGACTCTAGCGGGAGGACACGAGCAGTACTTC

clone size: NA
V gene: TRBV5-1
J gene: TRBJ2-1
D gene: TRBD1
CDR3 length: 15
CDR3 protein: CASSFGTGSYNEQFF
CDR3 DNA: TGCGCCAGCAGCTTCGGGACAGGGTCCTACAATGAGCAGTTCTTC

clone size: NA
V gene: TRBV6-6
J gene: TRBJ1-6
D gene: NA
CDR3 length: 15
CDR3 protein: CASSPRDSQNSPLHF
CDR3 DNA: TGTGCCAGCAGTCCCCGGGACTCTCAAAATTCACCCCTCCACTTT

clone size: NA
V gene: TRBV19
J gene: TRBJ1-3
D gene: NA
CDR3 length: 16
CDR3 protein: CASSILGERLGNTIYF
CDR3 DNA: TGTGCCAGTAGTATCCTCGGGGAACGGCTAGGGAACACCATATATTTT

clone size: NA
V gene: TRBV19
J gene: TRBJ1-4
D gene: NA
CDR3 length: 15
CDR3 protein: CASTPVFGTNEKLFF
CDR3 DNA: TGTGCCAGTACCCCAGTCTTCGGGACTAATGAAAAACTGTTTTTT

clone size: NA
V gene: TRBV3-1/TRBV3-2
J gene: TRBJ2-1
D gene: TRBD2
CDR3 length: 15
CDR3 protein: CASSQDPGRDNEQFF
CDR3 DNA: TGTGCCAGCAGCCAAGACCCCGGGAGGGATAATGAGCAGTTCTTC

clone size: few
V gene: TRBV2
J gene: TRBJ2-1
D gene: TRBD2
CDR3 length: 15
CDR3 protein: CASSELSGGIAEQFF
CDR3 DNA: TGTGCCAGCAGTGAACTTAGCGGGGGGATTGCTGAGCAGTTCTTC

clone size: NA
V gene: TRBV6-2/TRBV6-3
J gene: TRBJ2-2
D gene: NA
CDR3 length: 15
CDR3 protein: CASSYAGPLTGELFF
CDR3 DNA: TGTGCCAGCAGTTATGCAGGGCCCCTCACCGGGGAGCTGTTTTTT

clone size: NA
V gene: TRBV9
J gene: TRBJ1-3
D gene: TRBD1
CDR3 length: 15
CDR3 protein: CASSTGQGSGNTIYF
CDR3 DNA: TGTGCCAGCAGCACAGGACAGGGCTCTGGAAACACCATATATTTT

clone size: NA
V gene: TRBV5-6
J gene: TRBJ2-3
D gene: NA
CDR3 length: 12
CDR3 protein: CASRFGGDTQYF
CDR3 DNA: TGTGCCAGCAGATTTGGAGGGGATACGCAGTATTTT